The sequence of this T cell receptor (beta chain) was determined in a study of T cell clonality in common variable immunodeficiency. TCRdb's table, derived via immunoSEQ multiplex PCR, lists solely in-frame clones and lacks some. There are about 35,000 clones in the sample, none observed a single time. Broader study findings: Compared with healthy controls, CVID subjects showed increased TCRbeta clonality, mostly in about a third. Fewer deletions and N-nucleotide insertions were reportedly seen in common variable immunodeficiency TCR beta sequences. Links between repertoire features and CVID complications were heterogeneity-limited. Authors noted CVID clonality's cause needs subpopulation repertoire sequencing.

A note on this clone: As yet, its antigen is unknown. The CDR3 extends 3 residues past the end of the read, so its final part is completed from the germline J gene.

The J segment lost 2 bases and the V segment lost 6 bases, leaving 10 bases of the junction unmatched. Germline V gene sequence: CDR1 SNHLY, CDR2 FYNNEI. This CDR3 spans 16 amino acids. The sample was peripheral blood mononuclear cells. This clonotype originated in a person aged 18 to 69 in good health. The J gene is TRBJ1-5, the V gene TRBV2, with TRBD1 identical over 7 bases. Partial CDR3 DNA: TGTGCCAGCAGGGAAAGACAGGGCGTCCGCAATCAGCCC. This codes for CASRERQGVRNQP. The entire CDR3 reads CASRERQGVRNQPQHF.